This TCR beta chain was found in a study of T cell responses to AZD1222 COVID-19 vaccine. Assay used: immunoSEQ multiplex PCR; TCRdb lists only in-frame clones, some missing. Of 110,000 to 150,000 clones in the sample, roughly 91% were seen once. V lost 3 bases to trimming and J lost 7 bases, with 9 bases between them. Germline lookup yields CDR1 MNHNS and CDR2 SASEGT. The CDR3 is made up of 12 amino acids. The material sequenced was peripheral blood, taken on day 0 of AZD1222 vaccination. The clonotype was recovered from an adult in good health. The chain joins TRBV6-1 to TRBJ1-1; D unresolved. The CDR3 sequence: CASSDPGFEAFF. The CDR3 DNA is TGTGCCAGCAGTGATCCGGGGTTTGAAGCTTTCTTT.